This T cell receptor (beta chain) was found in a study of T cells in narcolepsy. Here immunoSEQ multiplex PCR was the method, and the copy in TCRdb shows in-frame clones only, minus some. The sample lists around 20,000 clones, 80% to 85% occurring once. Study results and limitations: Blood of same and different patients, but not healthy controls, reportedly held recurring autoreactive clonotypes.

With V trimmed by 2 bases and J by 4 bases, 16 bases remained unmatched. The CDR3 has 19 amino acids. Germline V CDR1 and CDR2: SGHNT, YYREEE (reference sequence). With regard to this clone: The antigen remains unidentified.

The sequence derives from a human donor in good health. The specimen was memory (CD45RA-) CD4+ T cells from blood. The chain recombines TRBV5-4 with TRBJ2-1; TRBD2 matches at 9 bases. The CDR3 sequence is CASSFTSGPKVPPYNEQFF. The CDR3 nucleotides read TGTGCCAGCAGCTTCACTAGCGGGCCTAAAGTCCCCCCTTACAATGAGCAGTTCTTC.